This T cell receptor beta chain comes out of a study of cytomegalovirus exposure and HLA in healthy donors. The CDR3 extends over 13 amino acids. CDR1 is KGHSH and CDR2 is LQKENI in the germline V gene. V was clipped by 8 bases and J by 0 bases; unmatched bases: 2. This clone was found a few times. The antigen is undetermined. Study-wide results and caveats: Cytomegalovirus-associated TCR beta chains were listed, numbering 150 to 200. In a later analysis, several top co-occurrence clusters appeared linked to parvovirus B19, influenza, CMV and Epstein-Barr virus. Some highly shared sequence variants likely arose as a pipeline artifact.

PCR primers comprised 60 Vbeta and 13 Jbeta primers. Original processing notes: The authors later counted roughly 76 million unique TCR beta chains, around 9.9 million of them shared. Only in-frame clones appear in the TCRdb table, and some are missing; sequencing was by immunoSEQ multiplex PCR. That table gives V, J and clone size, and the DNA gave D and trimming. Among fewer than 150,000 clones listed, 73% were seen once. The sample was PBMCs. J is TRBJ2-7 and V is TRBV18; 9 nucleotides line up with TRBD2. This TCR was sampled from a woman aged 40 to 55 in good health and CMV-seronegative. As DNA, the CDR3 is TGTGCCAGCACGACTAGCGGCTCCTACGAGCAGTACTTC. This codes for CASTTSGSYEQYF. The variable domain in full, with the rest retrieved from reference TRBV18 and TRBJ2-7, is NAGVMQNPRHLVRRRGQEARLRCSPMKGHSHVYWYRQLPEEGLKFMVYLQKENIIDESGMPKERFSAEFPKEGPSILRIQQVVRGDSAAYFCASTTSGSYEQYFGPGTRLTVT.